The 29 T cell receptor beta chains in this list originate from one sample, sequenced in a study of graft-versus-host responses after intestinal transplantation. TCRdb's copy holds only in-frame clones and misses some; the assay was immunoSEQ multiplex PCR. The data contain 20,000 to 30,000 clones, approximately 87% of them singletons. The source was PBMCs, collected around 29 days after intestinal transplant. The origin of the receptors is a human patient who received an intestinal transplant, so some T cells may come from the graft donor.

V gene TRBV5-4 combines with J gene TRBJ1-6, with a tentative D call TRBD1 (5 bases). CDR3 size: 17 residues. Germline CDR1 and CDR2: SGHNT and YYREEE (reference sequence). V was pared by 4 bases and J by 3 bases, with 17 bases between. In nucleotides, the CDR3 is TGTGCCAGCAGCGTCGGGCTTGGGGGGAGCTATAATTCACCCCTCCACTTT. Protein: CASSVGLGGSYNSPLHF.

The chain couples TRBV11-3 to TRBJ2-3, with D maybe TRBD2 (6 bases). Germline CDR1 and CDR2: SGHNT and YENEEA. The CDR3 loop spans 17 amino acids. The germline V and J ends were trimmed by 1 base and 1 base, with 15 bases remaining between them. CDR3 coding DNA: TGTGCCAGCAGCTTAGTCGGAGGGCACCTCGGCACAGATACGCAGTATTTT. Translation gives CASSLVGGHLGTDTQYF. Looking up the rest from reference TRBV11-3 and TRBJ2-3 gives the full variable domain: EAGVVQSPRYKIIEKKQPVAFWCNPISGHNTLYWYLQNLGQGPELLIRYENEEAVDDSQLPKDRFSAERLKGVDSTLKIQPAELGDSAVYLCASSLVGGHLGTDTQYFGPGTRLTVL.

The CDR3 nucleotides are TGTGCCAGCAGCCGGACTAGCGTTTCGGGGCCCGGGGAGCTGTTTTTT. This sequence encodes CASSRTSVSGPGELFF. The chain joins TRBV27 to TRBJ2-2, with TRBD2 identical over 9 bases. V shed 6 bases, J shed 6 bases, and the junction held 11 bases outside the gene matches. The germline V gene encodes CDR1 MNHEY and CDR2 SMNVEV (reference sequence). This CDR3 spans 16 amino acids.

The V gene is TRBV9, the J gene TRBJ1-3, with TRBD1 identical over 10 bases. Germline V lookup: CDR1 SGDLS, CDR2 YYNGEE. The CDR3 sequence is 15 residues long. The V gene end was trimmed by 3 bases and the J gene end by 2 bases; junction bases not matched to a gene: 2. The CDR3 protein is CASSGGQGAGNTIYF. CDR3 nucleotides: TGTGCCAGCAGCGGAGGACAGGGGGCTGGAAACACCATATATTTT. Based on the CDR3 plus reference TRBV9 and TRBJ1-3, the full variable domain is DSGVTQTPKHLITATGQRVTLRCSPRSGDLSVYWYQQSLDQGLQFLIQYYNGEERAKGNILERFSAQQFPDLHSELNLSSLELGDSALYFCASSGGQGAGNTIYFGEGSWLTVV.

This chain joins TRBV11-2 and TRBJ2-7, with 8 bases matching TRBD1. The length of the CDR3 is 14 residues. The junction had 5 bases not matched to a gene; V was cut back by 3 bases and J by 4 bases. Looked up from germline, CDR1 is SGHAT and CDR2 is FQNNGV. The CDR3 coding sequence is TGTGCCAGCAGCTTCTCCACAGGGGGGTACGAGCAGTACTTC. Translated: CASSFSTGGYEQYF.

This clone is a singleton in its sample. This chain joins TRBV5-1 and TRBJ1-2; 9 bases line up with TRBD1. Germline V gene data show CDR1 as SGHRS and CDR2 as YFSETQ. The CDR3 length is 15 residues. V was pared by 4 bases and J by 8 bases, with 12 bases of the junction left unmatched. The CDR3 reads CASSGMTGGERGYTF. CDR3 DNA sequence: TGCGCCAGCAGCGGGATGACAGGGGGAGAACGGGGCTACACCTTC.

This chain joins TRBV5-1 and TRBJ1-2; possible D gene TRBD1, 5 bases. The V gene lost 8 bases and the J gene lost 1 base, with 9 bases spanning the gap. The germline CDR1 and CDR2 sequences are SGHRS and YFSETQ. The CDR3 has 12 amino acids. The DNA for the CDR3 is TGCGCCAGTCAGGGCTTTAACTATGGCTACACCTTC. Protein product: CASQGFNYGYTF.

The genes are TRBV30 and TRBJ1-5; D call uncertain. CDR1 is GTSNPN, CDR2 SVGIG, per germline (reference sequence). CDR3 length equals 16 residues. V was trimmed by 5 bases and J by 2 bases, leaving 19 bases between them. CDR3 loop: CAWARGRPYGNQPQHF. The DNA of the CDR3 is TGTGCCTGGGCGCGGGGTCGTCCTTATGGCAATCAGCCCCAGCATTTT.

The chain joins TRBV2 to TRBJ2-1, with 8 bases fitting TRBD2. Germline V gives CDR1 SNHLY, CDR2 FYNNEI. Trimming removed 2 bases from V and 5 bases from J; junction bases left unmatched: 5. The CDR3 is made up of 15 amino acids. The CDR3 is CASSERSGRDNEQFF. The CDR3 DNA is TGTGCCAGCAGTGAAAGAAGCGGGAGAGACAATGAGCAGTTCTTC.

This sequence joins TRBV10-3 and TRBJ1-6; perhaps TRBD1 as D (5 bases). V was clipped by 3 bases and J by 6 bases, with 6 bases between them. The CDR3 has 13 residues. Germline CDR1 and CDR2: ENHRY and SYGVKD. DNA of the CDR3: TGTGCCATCAGTGAAAGGGGTAATTCACCCCTCCACTTT. It codes for CAISERGNSPLHF.

The chain recombines TRBV7-9 with TRBJ1-1; D is uncertain. CDR1 is SEHNR and CDR2 is FQNEAQ in the germline V gene (reference sequence). V lost 2 bases and J 6 bases, leaving 16 bases between the germline ends. The CDR3 runs 15 residues. The CDR3 loop reads CASSLRREQGAEAFF. The DNA of the CDR3 is TGTGCCAGCAGCTTAAGAAGAGAGCAAGGCGCTGAAGCTTTCTTT.

J is TRBJ2-2 and V is TRBV10-3; no reliable D call. Germline V CDR1 and CDR2: ENHRY, SYGVKD. Trimming shortened V by 3 bases and J by 10 bases, and 12 bases separated the two germline ends. The CDR3 extends over 13 amino acids. The CDR3 protein is CAISDALVQELFF. CDR3 DNA sequence: TGTGCCATCAGTGATGCCCTGGTCCAGGAGCTGTTTTTT.

The J gene is TRBJ2-5, the V gene TRBV7-8; TRBD2 is a possible D gene (6 bases). The CDR3 extends over 15 amino acids. V shed 5 bases and J shed 0 bases, with 13 bases lying between them. The germline CDR1 and CDR2 sequences are SGHVS and FQNEAQ. CDR3 DNA sequence: TGTGCCAGCAGCCCTGAAGGGACTCACCAAGAGACCCAGTACTTC. Its protein product is CASSPEGTHQETQYF. The full variable domain, its missing parts supplied by reference TRBV7-8 and TRBJ2-5, is GAGVSQSPRYKVAKRGQDVALRCDPISGHVSLFWYQQALGQGPEFLTYFQNEAQLDKSGLPSDRFFAERPEGSVSTLKIQRTQQEDSAVYLCASSPEGTHQETQYFGPGTRLLVL.

The genes are TRBV21-1 and TRBJ1-1. TRBV21-1 is marked as a pseudogene. The CDR3 loop spans 16 amino acids. The CDR3 reads CASRHCLATIRTEAFF. CDR3 DNA sequence: TGTGCCAGCAGACATTGTCTAGCTACAATTCGCACTGAAGCTTTCTTT.

This clone has just a few counts. The V gene is TRBV5-1, the J gene TRBJ2-5; D not certain. There are 13 residues in the CDR3. V shed 1 base and J shed 4 bases, with 8 bases lying between them. Germline values: CDR1 SGHRS, CDR2 YFSETQ. The CDR3 sequence: CASSLRVGETQYF. Written as DNA, the CDR3 is TGCGCCAGCAGCTTGCGGGTGGGAGAGACCCAGTACTTC.

V usage is TRBV6-4 and J usage is TRBJ1-5, with D unresolved. Germline CDR1 reads MRHNA; CDR2 reads SNTAGT. The CDR3 consists of 14 residues. The ends were cut back, 5 bases at V and 0 bases at J, with 8 bases in the middle. Written as DNA, the CDR3 is TGTGCCAGCAGTCTCGCAGATAGCAATCAGCCCCAGCATTTT. Amino acids: CASSLADSNQPQHF.

This chain connects TRBV7-9 to TRBJ1-2, with 9 bases that match TRBD1. This CDR3 region has 16 residues. The V gene end was trimmed by 1 base and the J gene end by 2 bases; junction bases not matched to a gene: 5. Germline CDR1 SEHNR, CDR2 FQNEAQ (reference sequence). Written as DNA, the CDR3 is TGTGCCAGCAGCTTAGAATGGGGACAGGGAAACTATGGCTACACCTTC. This encodes CASSLEWGQGNYGYTF.

To note about this clone: The junction and the germline gene differ at one end; a read error may be behind it. The gene calls are TRBV4-2 and TRBJ2-3; D assignment may be TRBD1 or TRBD2 (6 bases each). Germline CDR1 and CDR2: LGHNA and YNFKEQ. This CDR3 contains 15 residues. The CDR3: CASNQEEGGPDTQYF. The CDR3, as DNA: TGTGCCAGCAACCAAGAGGAAGGGGGGCCAGATACGCAGTATTTT.

The CDR3 loop is CASSEVEGAYEQYF. The CDR3 coding sequence is TGTGCCAGCAGTGAAGTAGAGGGGGCCTACGAGCAGTACTTC. The chain employs TRBV2 and TRBJ2-7; D possibly corresponds to TRBD1 (6 bases). Germline V gene lookup returns CDR1 SNHLY and CDR2 FYNNEI. Trimming shortened V by 1 base and J by 2 bases, and 9 bases separated the two germline ends. The CDR3 spans 14 residues.

V and J are TRBV28 and TRBJ2-7; D is uncertain. Trimming took 3 bases from V and 3 from J, leaving 9 bases between them. This CDR3 is 13 amino acids long. The germline CDR1 and CDR2 sequences are MDHEN and SYDVKM. In nucleotides, the CDR3 is TGTGCCAGCAGTTTGGCGAGCAGCTACGAGCAGTACTTC. As protein: CASSLASSYEQYF.

This chain's CDR3 is CASNPYDGAGQPQHF. The CDR3 bases are TGTGCCAGTAACCCCTACGACGGGGCGGGACAGCCCCAGCATTTT. This rearrangement joins TRBV19 to TRBJ1-5; a possible D gene is TRBD1 (5 bases). This CDR3 has 15 residues. V was shortened by 7 bases and J by 7 bases, with 20 bases between the two germline ends. Germline CDR1 LNHDA, CDR2 SQIVND (reference sequence).

This rearrangement joins TRBV5-5 to TRBJ1-5, with a weak D call TRBD1 (6 bases). The CDR3 has 15 amino acids. Trimming stripped 1 base from V and 3 bases from J, with 11 bases between. Germline loops: CDR1 SGHKS, CDR2 YYEKEE (reference sequence). CDR3 protein: CASSLRGAYNQPQHF. CDR3 coding DNA: TGTGCCAGCAGCTTGCGGGGGGCGTACAATCAGCCCCAGCATTTT.

This clone has more than one count but fewer than ten. V is TRBV6-5 and J is TRBJ1-1; D is unclear. CDR1 and CDR2 from the germline V gene are MNHEY and SVGAGI. This CDR3 comprises 12 residues. With 2 bases removed from V and 2 bases from J, the gap between germline ends came to 3 bases. CDR3 residues: CASSYSNTEAFF. The CDR3 DNA reads as TGTGCCAGCAGTTACAGTAACACTGAAGCTTTCTTT.

J is TRBJ1-4 and V is TRBV5-5, with 11 bases matching TRBD1. Looked up from germline, CDR1 is SGHKS and CDR2 is YYEKEE (reference sequence). CDR3 size: 15 residues. V lost 2 bases, J lost 8 bases, and 5 bases stayed unmatched. CDR3 loop: CASSLGDRGREKLFF. The CDR3 DNA sequence: TGTGCCAGCAGCTTAGGGGACAGGGGGAGAGAAAAACTGTTTTTT.

The chain combines TRBV7-9 with TRBJ2-5, with 12 bases fitting TRBD2. The DNA end lines up better with TRBJ2-7; the J call may be wrong. The CDR3 extends over 14 amino acids. CDR1 is SEHNR, CDR2 FQNEAQ, per germline (reference sequence). CDR3 bases: TGTGCCAGCAGCTCGACTAGCGGGAGCTACGAGCAGTACTTC. This gives the protein CASSSTSGSYEQYF.

The chain recombines TRBV6-5 with TRBJ2-3, with D maybe TRBD2 (6 bases). Trimming shortened V by 4 bases and J by 2 bases, and 16 bases separated the two germline ends. The CDR3 runs 16 residues. Germline V lookup: CDR1 MNHEY, CDR2 SVGAGI. CDR3 protein: CASSFGDSGYTDTQYF. Written as DNA, the CDR3 is TGTGCCAGCAGTTTCGGGGATAGCGGATACACAGATACGCAGTATTTT.

V and J are TRBV7-7 and TRBJ2-1; 11 bases line up with TRBD2. Germline CDR1 SSHAT, CDR2 FNYEAQ (reference sequence). The CDR3 sequence is 20 residues long. With 0 bases clipped from V and 4 bases from J, the junction kept 14 bases outside the gene matches. The CDR3 DNA follows: TGTGCCAGCAGCTTAGCAGAAGTAGATAGCGGGGGGGAGCCATACAATGAGCAGTTCTTC. Its translation is CASSLAEVDSGGEPYNEQFF.

The chain links TRBV28 to TRBJ2-3, with TRBD2 matching over 7 bases. Germline-derived CDR1 and CDR2 are MDHEN and SYDVKM. CDR3 length equals 17 residues. Trimming at V came to 1 base and at J to 4 bases, leaving 11 bases not matched to a gene. CDR3: CASSLFARGLDADTQYF. CDR3 coding DNA: TGTGCCAGCAGTTTATTCGCCAGAGGACTAGACGCAGATACGCAGTATTTT.

This clone showed up just a few times. The rearrangement joins TRBV15 to TRBJ2-5; 8 bases match TRBD2. V lost 4 bases, J lost 2 bases, and 3 bases stayed unmatched. CDR1 and CDR2 (germline): LNHNV, YYDKDF (reference sequence). CDR3 length: 14 residues. DNA for the CDR3: TGTGCCACCAGCACGGGACTAGAGCAAGAGACCCAGTACTTC. It specifies CATSTGLEQETQYF.